The TCR beta chain described here comes from a study of cytomegalovirus exposure and HLA in healthy donors. Study-wide points: In a later analysis, across HLA loci, associated TCR counts were highest for DRB1, lowest for HLA-C. Clonal expansion was found to be greater in HLA-associated TCR beta chains than in equally common others in a later analysis.

Worth noting for this clone: Antigen: not known.

PCR used 60 Vbeta primers and 13 Jbeta primers. Only in-frame clones appear in the TCRdb table, and some are missing; sequencing was by immunoSEQ multiplex PCR. The sample shows around 130,000 clones, about 79% of them seen only once. The CDR3 length is 13 residues. Germline CDR1 and CDR2: SEHNR and FQNEAQ (reference sequence). Trimming cost V 5 bases and J 8 bases, with 15 bases left between them. Material for sequencing was PBMCs. J is TRBJ1-1 and V is TRBV7-9; no definite D call. The sequence was collected from a middle-aged man in good health and CMV-seronegative. CDR3 DNA: TGTGCCAGCAGCGGCAGGACCTGGGAGGAAGCTTTCTTT. Translating it yields CASSGRTWEEAFF.